Presented here are 5 T cell receptor beta chains from one specimen sequenced in a study of human T cells and chemical hapten exposure (dated by TCRdb to about 2021). The sample's time point label, decoded: patch test 1, 2 weeks after DPC sensitization. Sample treatment or condition, as interpreted from the label and publication: therapeutic diphenylcyclopropenone sensitization with weekly scalp DPC. The protocol used for the library was RACE. TCRdb lists the instrument as NextSeq 500. Through fastp at Q25 and MiXCR, TCRdb rebuilt clones from the public reads, retaining in-frame beta chains. Every CDR3 protein is listed once, alongside the most common genes and DNA of its rows. In all, the sample holds 85,000 or so distinct CDR3 sequences, and around a tenth of those were seen once. Roughly 4% of the sample is in the top ten clones. Material: whole blood, obtained in connection with sensitization to the hapten diphenylcyclopropenone (DPC). These receptors originate from a woman aged 50 to 65 with alopecia areata. Some clones in this sample may be carry-over from other donors' samples.

The table lists this clonotype with many counts. This rearrangement joins TRBV5-6 to TRBJ1-2; D possibly corresponds to TRBD1 (6 bases). In germline, CDR1 is SGHDT, CDR2 YYEEEE. The CDR3 has 14 residues. V lost 4 bases, J lost 8 bases, and 18 bases lay in between. The CDR3 sequence: CASSLYGGAEGYTF. As DNA, the CDR3 is TGTGCCAGCAGCCTTTATGGGGGGGCCGAAGGCTACACCTTC.

This clonotype was counted at least ten times. The J gene is TRBJ1-2, the V gene TRBV20-1, with a possible D match to TRBD1 (6 bases). CDR1 is DFQATT, CDR2 SNEGSKA, per germline (reference sequence). Trimming took 5 bases from V and 5 from J, leaving 18 bases between them. The CDR3 runs to 14 residues. CDR3 loop: CSAPETGSRYGYTF. In DNA form, the CDR3 reads TGCAGTGCTCCGGAAACAGGGAGTAGATATGGCTACACCTTC.

In this sample, this clonotype turned up a few times. The chain combines TRBV5-1 with TRBJ1-2; no definite D call. Germline CDR1 SGHRS, CDR2 YFSETQ. V shed 0 bases and J shed 2 bases, with 8 bases lying between them. The CDR3 is made up of 14 amino acids. CDR3 loop: CASSLDGGNYGYTF. The CDR3 region has the DNA TGCGCCAGCAGCTTGGACGGCGGAAACTATGGCTACACCTTC.

This clonotype was detected a few times. The chain joins TRBV28 to TRBJ2-7; possible D gene TRBD2, 5 bases. V was cut by 6 bases and J by 2 bases, with 17 bases left in between. Germline V CDR1 and CDR2: MDHEN, SYDVKM. The CDR3 runs to 15 residues. Here the CDR3 DNA reads TGTGCCAGCAGAAATAACCCGGGATCCGCCTACGAGCAGTACTTC. Protein sequence: CASRNNPGSAYEQYF.

The V gene is TRBV7-6, the J gene TRBJ2-3; 13 nucleotides agree with TRBD2. The CDR3 has 16 amino acids. In germline, CDR1 is SGHVS, CDR2 FNYEAQ. V lost 5 bases to trimming and J lost 2 bases; unmatched junction nucleotides: 4. CDR3 nucleotide sequence: TGTGCCAGCAGCCCGGGACTAGCGGGGCCCACAGATACGCAGTATTTT. Its protein is CASSPGLAGPTDTQYF.